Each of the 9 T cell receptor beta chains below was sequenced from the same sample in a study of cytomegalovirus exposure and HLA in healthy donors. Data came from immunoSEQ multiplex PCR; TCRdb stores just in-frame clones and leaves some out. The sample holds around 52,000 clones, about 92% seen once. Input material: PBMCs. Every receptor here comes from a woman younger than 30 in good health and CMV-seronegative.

The CDR3 here is CASSLQGTDVYGYTF. CDR3 DNA sequence: TGTGCCAGCAGCCTACAGGGGACGGACGTCTATGGCTACACCTTC. The rearrangement links TRBV7-3 to TRBJ1-2, with 7 positions matching TRBD1. V lost 5 bases and J lost 4; bases outside the gene matches: 10. The CDR3 totals 15 residues. Germline loops: CDR1 SGHTA, CDR2 FQGTGA.

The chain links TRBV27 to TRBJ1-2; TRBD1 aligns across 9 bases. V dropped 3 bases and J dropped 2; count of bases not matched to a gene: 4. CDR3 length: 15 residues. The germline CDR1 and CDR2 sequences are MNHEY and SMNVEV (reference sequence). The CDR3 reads CASSFTTGGNYGYTF. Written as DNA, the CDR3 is TGTGCCAGCAGTTTTACGACAGGGGGGAACTATGGCTACACCTTC.

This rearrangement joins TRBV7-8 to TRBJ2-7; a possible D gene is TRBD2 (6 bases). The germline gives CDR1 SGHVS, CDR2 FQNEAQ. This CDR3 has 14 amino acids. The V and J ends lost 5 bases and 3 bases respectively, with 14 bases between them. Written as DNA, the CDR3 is TGTGCCAGCAGCCCCGTTTCGCGGGGCTACGAGCAGTACGTC. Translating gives CASSPVSRGYEQYV.

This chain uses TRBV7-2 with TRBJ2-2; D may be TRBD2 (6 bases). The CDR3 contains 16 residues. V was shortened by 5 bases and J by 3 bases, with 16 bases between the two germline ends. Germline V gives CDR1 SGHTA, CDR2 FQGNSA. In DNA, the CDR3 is TGTGCCAGCAGCCAATTTCTTGGAGGGGACACCGGGGAGCTGTTTTTT. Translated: CASSQFLGGDTGELFF.

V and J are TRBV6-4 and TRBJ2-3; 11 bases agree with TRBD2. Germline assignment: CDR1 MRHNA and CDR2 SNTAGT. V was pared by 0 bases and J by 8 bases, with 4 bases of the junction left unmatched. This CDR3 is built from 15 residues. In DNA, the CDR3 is TGTGCCAGCAGTGACTCGGCTAGCGGGAGGATTACGCAGTATTTT. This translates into CASSDSASGRITQYF.

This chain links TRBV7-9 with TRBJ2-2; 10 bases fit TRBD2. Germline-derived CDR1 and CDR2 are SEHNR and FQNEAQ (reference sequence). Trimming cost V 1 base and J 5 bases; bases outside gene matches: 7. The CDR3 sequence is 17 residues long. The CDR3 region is CASSLGASGRRTGELFF. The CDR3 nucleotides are TGTGCCAGCAGCTTAGGGGCTAGCGGGAGAAGGACCGGGGAGCTGTTTTTT.

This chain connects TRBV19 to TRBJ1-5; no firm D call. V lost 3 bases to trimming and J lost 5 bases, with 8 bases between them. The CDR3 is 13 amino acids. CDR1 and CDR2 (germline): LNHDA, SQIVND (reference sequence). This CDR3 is CASSILADQPQHF. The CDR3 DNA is TGTGCCAGTAGTATCTTGGCCGATCAGCCCCAGCATTTT.

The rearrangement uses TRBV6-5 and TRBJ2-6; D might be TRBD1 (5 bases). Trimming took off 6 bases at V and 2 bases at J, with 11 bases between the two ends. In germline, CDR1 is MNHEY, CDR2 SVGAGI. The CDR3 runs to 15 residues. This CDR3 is CASRTRETGANVLTF. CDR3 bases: TGTGCCAGCAGAACCAGGGAAACTGGGGCCAACGTCCTGACTTTC.

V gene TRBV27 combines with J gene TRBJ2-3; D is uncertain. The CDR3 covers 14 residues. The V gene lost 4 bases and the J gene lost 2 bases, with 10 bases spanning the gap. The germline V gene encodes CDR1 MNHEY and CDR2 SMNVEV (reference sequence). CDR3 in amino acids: CASSYYGPTDTQYF. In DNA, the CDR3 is TGTGCCAGCAGTTATTATGGCCCCACAGATACGCAGTATTTT.